The 23 T cell receptor beta chains reported below all come from one sample, sequenced in a study of long-term antiretroviral therapy in people with HIV. With survey level as its setting, the immunoSEQ assay was v3.0. The data were produced by immunoSEQ multiplex PCR, yet TCRdb's version contains in-frame clones alone and is incomplete. This table has roughly 30,000 clones, about 85% appearing once. The sample was unsorted PBMCs, taken approximately 4.8 years after starting antiretroviral therapy. The receptors derive from a man in his forties with HIV.

This chain joins TRBV6-5 and TRBJ2-2; D is unresolved. The length of the CDR3 is 16 residues. Germline assignment: CDR1 MNHEY and CDR2 SVGAGI. Trimming pared 0 bases from V and 5 bases from J, leaving 13 bases between. This CDR3 reads CASSYSPSPKTGELFF. The CDR3 nucleotides are TGTGCCAGCAGTTACTCCCCCAGCCCTAAGACCGGGGAGCTGTTTTTT.

This chain joins TRBV6-5 and TRBJ2-3; D remains unclear. Deletions cut 0 bases from V and 6 bases from J, with 16 bases between. The CDR3 length is 16 residues. In germline, CDR1 is MNHEY, CDR2 SVGAGI. CDR3 residues: CASSYSATLGQDTQYF. Written as DNA, the CDR3 is TGTGCCAGCAGTTACTCGGCCACTCTCGGGCAGGATACGCAGTATTTT.

This clone was seen just once. The chain joins TRBV12-5 to TRBJ1-1; the D gene is possibly TRBD1 (6 bases). The CDR3 sequence is 14 residues long. V was clipped by 5 bases and J by 5 bases, with 15 bases between them. Germline V lookup: CDR1 LGHNT, CDR2 FRNRAP. The CDR3 region is CASGNQGGGTEAFF. For the CDR3, the DNA is TGTGCTAGTGGTAATCAAGGGGGTGGAACTGAAGCTTTCTTT.

CDR3 DNA sequence: TGCGCCAGCAGCCCCGGTCTACTAGCGGCGCACGAGCAGTACTTC. Its protein is CASSPGLLAAHEQYF. The chain has TRBV4-3 and TRBJ2-7, with 8 bases matching TRBD2. Germline CDR1 LGHNA, CDR2 YSLEER. V was pared by 4 bases and J by 5 bases, with 10 bases of the junction left unmatched. CDR3 length: 15 residues.

The chain uses TRBV6-1 and TRBJ2-1; D is unresolved. The germline V gene has CDR1 MNHNS and CDR2 SASEGT. The CDR3 is 14 residues long. V was pared by 10 bases and J by 0 bases, with 13 bases between. The CDR3 DNA is TGTGCCACCAAGGACGGGCTCTCCTACAATGAGCAGTTCTTC. Its protein is CATKDGLSYNEQFF.

V gene TRBV5-1 combines with J gene TRBJ2-2; 8 nucleotides line up with TRBD1. CDR3 size: 15 residues. Germline-derived CDR1 and CDR2 are SGHRS and YFSETQ. Losses at the gene ends were 3 bases for V and 3 bases for J; bases not matched to a gene: 4. This chain's CDR3 is CASSSQGEYTGELFF. The CDR3 DNA reads as TGCGCCAGCAGCTCACAGGGGGAATACACCGGGGAGCTGTTTTTT.

The chain combines TRBV5-6 with TRBJ2-3; D gene uncertain. Trimming pared 0 bases from V and 0 bases from J, leaving 8 bases between. Germline V gene lookup returns CDR1 SGHDT and CDR2 YYEEEE. The CDR3 is 15 residues long. This CDR3 is CASSLGGFSTDTQYF. For the CDR3, the DNA is TGTGCCAGCAGCTTGGGTGGATTTAGCACAGATACGCAGTATTTT.

The V gene is TRBV10-2, the J gene TRBJ1-2, with D perhaps TRBD1 (5 bases). The CDR3 length is 12 residues. Trimming shortened V by 8 bases and J by 8 bases, and 15 bases separated the two germline ends. Germline loops: CDR1 WSHSY, CDR2 SAAADI. The CDR3 DNA reads TGCGCCAGCGGGAGGGGCGCGGAAGGCTACACCTTC. Its translation: CASGRGAEGYTF.

As for this clone: Its ends do not fully match the called genes, so a read error is possible. This rearrangement joins TRBV5-1 to TRBJ2-5, with D possibly called TRBD1 or TRBD2 (5 bases each). There are 12 residues in the CDR3. Germline-derived CDR1 and CDR2 are SGHRS and YFSETQ. The CDR3: CASSSGQGAIHF. CDR3 nucleotide sequence: TGCGCCAGCAGCTCGGGGCAAGGGGCGATACACTTC.

This sequence joins TRBV5-6 and TRBJ2-1; 8 bases line up with TRBD2. Trimming removed 1 base from V and 6 bases from J; junction bases left unmatched: 9. The CDR3 is 16 residues long. Per germline, CDR1 SGHDT and CDR2 YYEEEE. The CDR3 DNA follows: TGTGCCAGCAGCTTGAGCGGGAGCCTCGGTTTCAATGAGCAGTTCTTC. This sequence encodes CASSLSGSLGFNEQFF.

The V call is TRBV4-3, the J call TRBJ2-7; weak D call: TRBD2 (6 bases). The CDR3 runs 14 residues. The germline gives CDR1 LGHNA, CDR2 YSLEER. Deletions cut 4 bases from V and 5 bases from J, with 15 bases between. Here the CDR3 reads CASSPGLLANEQYF. The CDR3 DNA sequence: TGCGCCAGCAGCCCCGGTTTGCTAGCGAACGAGCAGTACTTC.

This chain joins TRBV10-2 and TRBJ2-3; no clear D. Germline lookup yields CDR1 WSHSY and CDR2 SAAADI. This CDR3 is built from 12 residues. The V end lost 3 bases, the J end lost 4 bases, and 5 bases lay between the germline ends. The CDR3 spells CASSELADTQYF. The CDR3 bases are TGCGCCAGCAGTGAACTGGCAGATACGCAGTATTTT.

For the CDR3, the DNA is TGTGCCAGCAGCGTTGGGACAGGGGTTTACGAGCAGTACTTC. Its translation: CASSVGTGVYEQYF. The gene calls are TRBV9 and TRBJ2-7; 10 bases line up with TRBD1. This CDR3 is built from 14 residues. Germline CDR1 and CDR2: SGDLS and YYNGEE. Germline trimming cut 2 bases from V and 4 bases from J; bases unmatched to any gene: 3. The variable domain in full, completed from reference TRBV9 and TRBJ2-7, reads DSGVTQTPKHLITATGQRVTLRCSPRSGDLSVYWYQQSLDQGLQFLIQYYNGEERAKGNILERFSAQQFPDLHSELNLSSLELGDSALYFCASSVGTGVYEQYFGPGTRLTVT.

DNA of the CDR3: TGTGCCAGCAGCCCCACCCCGGGGGTTAACTATGGCTACACCTTC. Its translation is CASSPTPGVNYGYTF. V and J are TRBV13 and TRBJ1-2; weak D call: TRBD1 (5 bases). CDR1 is PRHDT and CDR2 is FYEKMQ in the germline V gene (reference sequence). Trimming cost V 5 bases and J 1 base, with 14 bases left between them. The CDR3 covers 15 residues.

This sequence joins TRBV7-2 and TRBJ2-1; 14 nucleotides agree with TRBD2. Germline CDR1 reads SGHTA; CDR2 reads FQGNSA. V was pared by 5 bases and J by 15 bases, with 6 bases of the junction left unmatched. The CDR3 sequence is 13 residues long. CDR3 residues: CASSTGLAGVGFF. The CDR3 nucleotides read TGTGCCAGCAGCACGGGACTAGCGGGAGTTGGGTTCTTC. Drawing the rest from reference TRBV7-2 and TRBJ2-1, the complete variable domain is GAGVSQSPSNKVTEKGKDVELRCDPISGHTALYWYRQSLGQGLEFLIYFQGNSAPDKSGLPSDRFSAERTGGSVSTLTIQRTQQEDSAVYLCASSTGLAGVGFFGPGTRLTVL.

In this sample, this clone turned up once. The gene calls are TRBV5-1 and TRBJ1-1; D unresolved. Germline assignment: CDR1 SGHRS and CDR2 YFSETQ. This CDR3 contains 15 residues. V lost 4 bases to trimming and J lost 3 bases, with 16 bases between them. This chain's CDR3 is CASSLAGNTHTEAFF. The CDR3 DNA reads as TGCGCCAGCAGCCTGGCCGGGAACACCCACACTGAAGCTTTCTTT.

The chain links TRBV11-2 to TRBJ1-1, with D hard to call. Germline V gives CDR1 SGHAT, CDR2 FQNNGV. This CDR3 has 19 residues. The V end lost 1 base, the J end lost 3 bases, and 24 bases lay between the germline ends. Written as DNA, the CDR3 is TGTGCCAGCAGCTTAGCACGTCGAGGTCAGGTCGGTTGGGACACTGAAGCTTTCTTT. Translation: CASSLARRGQVGWDTEAFF.

DNA for the CDR3: TGTGCCAGCAGCGGGAGGGACAGGGGTTACAATGAGCAGTTCTTC. Translation gives CASSGRDRGYNEQFF. The chain carries TRBV7-9 and TRBJ2-1, with 10 bases matching TRBD1. The CDR3 sequence is 15 residues long. The ends lost 5 bases at V and 4 bases at J; junction bases unmatched: 5. Per germline, CDR1 SEHNR and CDR2 FQNEAQ (reference sequence).

The rearrangement joins TRBV5-1 to TRBJ2-5; possibly TRBD1 for D (6 bases). Trimming took off 4 bases at V and 9 bases at J, with 16 bases between the two ends. CDR3 length: 13 amino acids. CDR1 SGHRS and CDR2 YFSETQ come from the germline V gene. Here the CDR3 DNA reads TGCGCCAGCAGCCTGGGACAAGGGGGTCCCCAGTACTTC. Protein product: CASSLGQGGPQYF.

The J gene is TRBJ1-1, the V gene TRBV18; possible D gene TRBD1, 6 bases. Per germline, CDR1 KGHSH and CDR2 LQKENI. This CDR3 is 18 amino acids long. Deletions cut 0 bases from V and 4 bases from J, with 21 bases between. The CDR3 reads CASSPPGGVAQGFTEAFF. The CDR3 nucleotides read TGTGCCAGCTCACCACCGGGAGGAGTTGCACAGGGATTCACTGAAGCTTTCTTT.

The chain joins TRBV9 to TRBJ2-6; 10 positions agree with TRBD1. The CDR3 totals 16 residues. The germline CDR1 and CDR2 sequences are SGDLS and YYNGEE. V dropped 2 bases and J dropped 4; count of bases not matched to a gene: 3. DNA for the CDR3: TGTGCCAGCAGCGTGACAGGGGGCGCGGGGGCCAACGTCCTGACTTTC. This gives the protein CASSVTGGAGANVLTF.

This clone was seen once. The chain couples TRBV5-4 to TRBJ2-1; TRBD2 is a possible D gene (6 bases). The CDR3 loop spans 15 amino acids. Germline-derived CDR1 and CDR2 are SGHNT and YYREEE (reference sequence). V dropped 0 bases and J dropped 0 bases, with 7 bases sitting between them. The CDR3 here is CASSLGGDSYNEQFF. In DNA form, the CDR3 reads TGTGCCAGCAGCTTGGGGGGGGACTCCTACAATGAGCAGTTCTTC.

V and J are TRBV6-1 and TRBJ2-2; a weak D match, TRBD2 (5 bases). The length of the CDR3 is 16 residues. Germline CDR1 and CDR2: MNHNS and SASEGT. Trimming took off 3 bases at V and 0 bases at J, with 11 bases between the two ends. In DNA form, the CDR3 reads TGTGCCAGCAGTGAGAGGGCGGTCGCGAACACCGGGGAGCTGTTTTTT. This gives the protein CASSERAVANTGELFF.